These 8 T cell receptor beta chains share one sample of origin, sequenced in a study of shared clonotypes between healthy human individuals. Terminally differentiated effector memory CD45RA+ cells were left out of the naive CD8 fraction, which was CD45RO-negative and positively selected for CCR7. The data were produced by immunoSEQ multiplex PCR, yet TCRdb's version contains in-frame clones alone and is incomplete. The sample holds about 2.1 million clones, 90% to 95% seen once. The sample consisted of naive CD8+ T cells from PBMCs. Every receptor here comes from a man younger than 35 in good health. Some clones in this sample may be carry-over from other donors' samples.

V and J are TRBV15 and TRBJ2-7, with 8 bases that match TRBD2. The trim removed 5 bases at V and 1 base at J, leaving 4 bases unmatched. Germline lookup yields CDR1 LNHNV and CDR2 YYDKDF (reference sequence). This CDR3 region has 14 residues. The CDR3 bases are TGTGCCACCAGCCCAGCGGGGGCATCCTACGAGCAGTACTTC. It encodes CATSPAGASYEQYF. The full variable domain, its missing parts supplied by reference TRBV15 and TRBJ2-7, is DAMVIQNPRYQVTQFGKPVTLSCSQTLNHNVMYWYQQKSSQAPKLLFHYYDKDFNNEADTPDNFQSRRPNTSFCFLDIRSPGLGDTAMYLCATSPAGASYEQYFGPGTRLTVT.

The chain employs TRBV28 and TRBJ2-7; TRBD2 might be the D (5 bases). Trimming cost V 3 bases and J 2 bases, with 11 bases left between them. CDR3 length: 14 amino acids. Germline lookup yields CDR1 MDHEN and CDR2 SYDVKM. The CDR3 bases are TGTGCCAGCAGTTTCCGGGGAGTGACCTACGAGCAGTACTTC. Amino acid sequence: CASSFRGVTYEQYF.

J is TRBJ2-7 and V is TRBV10-3; the D gene could be TRBD1 or TRBD2 (5 bases each). Trimming left V 3 bases short and J 0 bases short, with 12 bases between. The CDR3 runs to 15 residues. The V gene's germline CDR1 is ENHRY and CDR2 SYGVKD. The CDR3 sequence is CAISDRDRSSYEQYF. The CDR3, as DNA: TGTGCCATCAGTGACCGGGACCGCAGCTCCTACGAGCAGTACTTC.

In regard to this clone: An end of the junction does not agree with germline; a read error may underlie this. The V and J genes are TRBV27 and TRBJ1-5, with a tentative D call TRBD1 (5 bases). Per the germline V gene, CDR1 is MNHEY and CDR2 is SMNVEV (reference sequence). This CDR3 contains 14 residues. The DNA of the CDR3 is TGTGCCAGCAGTTTATCTGACAGCAAACAGCCCCAGCATTTT. This codes for CASSLSDSKQPQHF.

The genes are TRBV29-1 and TRBJ2-1; 7 positions match TRBD2. J was trimmed by 5 bases and V by 4 bases; bases with no gene match: 11. The CDR3 spans 15 residues. Germline CDR1 is SQVTM and CDR2 is ANQGSEA. DNA of the CDR3: TGCAGCGTTGTCTTGGTACTAGCGACCCACAATGAGCAGTTCTTC. Its protein is CSVVLVLATHNEQFF.

This clone was counted a few times. For the CDR3, the DNA is TGTGCCAGCAGCTCCCGGGACAGGAACACCGGGGAGCTGTTTTTT. Amino acid sequence: CASSSRDRNTGELFF. This chain connects TRBV11-2 to TRBJ2-2, with TRBD1 identical over 7 bases. The CDR3 is 15 amino acids. V lost 4 bases to trimming and J lost 1 base; unmatched junction nucleotides: 3. Per germline, CDR1 SGHAT and CDR2 FQNNGV.

The chain recombines TRBV28 with TRBJ2-5; D not resolved. Between the trimmed V and J ends, which lost 10 bases and 4 bases, there was a span of 16 bases. CDR3 length: 13 residues. Germline-derived CDR1 and CDR2 are MDHEN and SYDVKM. The DNA of the CDR3 is TGTGCCACCTTCATTAGGATGGGAGAGACCCAGTACTTC. This encodes CATFIRMGETQYF. Combining the CDR3 with reference TRBV28 and TRBJ2-5 gives the whole variable domain DVKVTQSSRYLVKRTGEKVFLECVQDMDHENMFWYRQDPGLGLRLIYFSYDVKMKEKGDIPEGYSVSREKKERFSLILESASTNQTSMYLCATFIRMGETQYFGPGTRLLVL.

The V call is TRBV11-3, the J call TRBJ2-3, with 7 bases lining up with TRBD1. Looked up from germline, CDR1 is SGHNT and CDR2 is YENEEA. The CDR3 spans 13 residues. Losses at the gene ends were 5 bases for V and 5 bases for J; bases not matched to a gene: 4. CDR3 bases: TGTGCCAGCAGCACCCACAGGGGAGATACGCAGTATTTT. It is translated as CASSTHRGDTQYF. Drawing the rest from reference TRBV11-3 and TRBJ2-3, the complete variable domain is EAGVVQSPRYKIIEKKQPVAFWCNPISGHNTLYWYLQNLGQGPELLIRYENEEAVDDSQLPKDRFSAERLKGVDSTLKIQPAELGDSAVYLCASSTHRGDTQYFGPGTRLTVL.